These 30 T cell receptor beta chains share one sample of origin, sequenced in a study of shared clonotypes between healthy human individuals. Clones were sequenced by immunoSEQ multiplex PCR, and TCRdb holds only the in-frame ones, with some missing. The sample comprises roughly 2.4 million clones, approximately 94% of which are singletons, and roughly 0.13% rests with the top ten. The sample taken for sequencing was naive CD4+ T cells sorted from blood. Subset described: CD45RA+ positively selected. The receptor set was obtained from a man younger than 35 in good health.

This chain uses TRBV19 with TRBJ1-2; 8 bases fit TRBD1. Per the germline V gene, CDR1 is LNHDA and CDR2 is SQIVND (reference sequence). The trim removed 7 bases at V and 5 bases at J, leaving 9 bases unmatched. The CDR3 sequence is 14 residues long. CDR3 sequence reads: CASKHDRGRYGYTF. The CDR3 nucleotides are TGTGCCAGTAAACACGACAGGGGAAGGTATGGCTACACCTTC.

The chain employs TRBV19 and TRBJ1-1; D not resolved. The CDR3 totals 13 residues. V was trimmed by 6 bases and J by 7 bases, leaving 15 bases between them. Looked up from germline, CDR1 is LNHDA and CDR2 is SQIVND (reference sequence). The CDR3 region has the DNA TGTGCCAGTAGCAGAGACGCAGGTGGTGAAGCTTTCTTT. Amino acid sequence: CASSRDAGGEAFF.

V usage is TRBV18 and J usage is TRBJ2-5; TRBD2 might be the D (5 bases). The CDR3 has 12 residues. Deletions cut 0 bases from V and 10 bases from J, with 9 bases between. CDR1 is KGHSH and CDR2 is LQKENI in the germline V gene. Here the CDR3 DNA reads TGTGCCAGCTCACCACCGACGAGGGACCAGTACTTC. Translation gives CASSPPTRDQYF.

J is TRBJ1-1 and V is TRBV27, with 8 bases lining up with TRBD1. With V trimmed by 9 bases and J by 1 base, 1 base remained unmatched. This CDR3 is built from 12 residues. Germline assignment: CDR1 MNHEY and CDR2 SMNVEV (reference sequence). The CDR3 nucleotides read TGTGCCAGTACAGGGGGGAACACTGAAGCTTTCTTT. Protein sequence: CASTGGNTEAFF.

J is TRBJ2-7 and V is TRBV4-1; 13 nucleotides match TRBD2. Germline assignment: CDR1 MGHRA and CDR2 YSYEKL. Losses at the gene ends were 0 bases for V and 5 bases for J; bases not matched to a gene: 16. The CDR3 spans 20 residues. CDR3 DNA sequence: TGCGCCAGCAGCCAAGATATAACTAGCGGGAGGGCCACGTCGTCCCACGAGCAGTACTTC. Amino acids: CASSQDITSGRATSSHEQYF.

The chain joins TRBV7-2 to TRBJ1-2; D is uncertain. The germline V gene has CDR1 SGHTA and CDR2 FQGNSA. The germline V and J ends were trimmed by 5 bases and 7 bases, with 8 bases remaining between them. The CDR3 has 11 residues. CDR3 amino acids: CASSTYRGYTF. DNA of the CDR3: TGTGCCAGCAGCACTTACCGTGGCTACACCTTC. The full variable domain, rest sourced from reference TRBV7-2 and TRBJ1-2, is GAGVSQSPSNKVTEKGKDVELRCDPISGHTALYWYRQSLGQGLEFLIYFQGNSAPDKSGLPSDRFSAERTGGSVSTLTIQRTQQEDSAVYLCASSTYRGYTFGSGTRLTVV.

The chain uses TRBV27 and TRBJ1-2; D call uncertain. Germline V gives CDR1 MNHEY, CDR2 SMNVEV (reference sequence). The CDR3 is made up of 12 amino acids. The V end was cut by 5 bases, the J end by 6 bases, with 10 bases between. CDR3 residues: CASSRHGDGYTF. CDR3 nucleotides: TGTGCCAGCAGTAGACACGGAGATGGCTACACCTTC.

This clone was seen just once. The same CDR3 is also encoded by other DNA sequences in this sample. The CDR3 sequence: CASSSGTENSPLHF. CDR3 nucleotides: TGCGCCAGCAGCTCCGGGACCGAGAATTCACCCCTCCACTTT. The chain links TRBV5-1 to TRBJ1-6, with D perhaps matching TRBD1 (5 bases). V was shortened by 3 bases and J by 7 bases, with 11 bases between the two germline ends. The CDR3 runs to 14 residues. From germline, CDR1 is SGHRS and CDR2 YFSETQ.

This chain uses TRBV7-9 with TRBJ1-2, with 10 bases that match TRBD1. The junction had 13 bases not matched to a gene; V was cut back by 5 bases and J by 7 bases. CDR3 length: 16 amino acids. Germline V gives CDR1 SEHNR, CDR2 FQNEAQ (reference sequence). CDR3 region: CASSPPGQGQGGGYTF. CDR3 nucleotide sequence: TGTGCCAGCAGCCCGCCGGGACAGGGGCAAGGCGGTGGCTACACCTTC.

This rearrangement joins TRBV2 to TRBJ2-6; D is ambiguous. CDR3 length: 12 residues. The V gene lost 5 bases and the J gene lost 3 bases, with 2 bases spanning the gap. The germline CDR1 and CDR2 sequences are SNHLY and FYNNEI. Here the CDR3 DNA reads TGTGCCAGCAGTCGTGGGGCCAACGTCCTGACTTTC. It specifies CASSRGANVLTF.

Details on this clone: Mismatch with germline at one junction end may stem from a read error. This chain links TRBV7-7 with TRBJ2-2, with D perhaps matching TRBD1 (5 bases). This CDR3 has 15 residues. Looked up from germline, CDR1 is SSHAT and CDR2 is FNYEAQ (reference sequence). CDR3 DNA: TGTGCTAGCACCCTAGACAGAACCAACACCGGGGAGCTGTTTTTT. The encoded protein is CASTLDRTNTGELFF.

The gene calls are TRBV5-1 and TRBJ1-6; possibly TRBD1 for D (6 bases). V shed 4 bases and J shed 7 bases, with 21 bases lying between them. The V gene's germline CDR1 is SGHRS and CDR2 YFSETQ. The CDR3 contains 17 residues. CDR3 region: CASSPSSGMGGNSPLHF. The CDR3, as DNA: TGCGCCAGCAGCCCCTCAAGTGGAATGGGGGGCAATTCACCCCTCCACTTT.

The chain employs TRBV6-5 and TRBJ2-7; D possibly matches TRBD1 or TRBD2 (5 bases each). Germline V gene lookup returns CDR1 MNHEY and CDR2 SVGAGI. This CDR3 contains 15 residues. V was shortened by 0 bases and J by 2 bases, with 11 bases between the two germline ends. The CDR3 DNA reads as TGTGCCAGCAGTTACTCGGGGCAGCGGACCTACGAGCAGTACTTC. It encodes CASSYSGQRTYEQYF.

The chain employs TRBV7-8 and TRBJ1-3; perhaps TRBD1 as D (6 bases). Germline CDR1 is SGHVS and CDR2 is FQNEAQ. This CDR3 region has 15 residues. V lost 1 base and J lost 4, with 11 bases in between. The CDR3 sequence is CASSLVQGAGNTIYF. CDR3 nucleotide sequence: TGTGCCAGCAGCTTAGTACAGGGAGCCGGAAACACCATATATTTT.

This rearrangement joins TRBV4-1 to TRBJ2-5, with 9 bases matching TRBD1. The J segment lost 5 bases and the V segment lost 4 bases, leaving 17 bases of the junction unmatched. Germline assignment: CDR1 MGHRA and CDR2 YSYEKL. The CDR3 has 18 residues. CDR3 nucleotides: TGCGCCAGCAGCCCAGAGGGGGACAGGGTCTTCAGGGTGGAGACCCAGTACTTC. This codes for CASSPEGDRVFRVETQYF.

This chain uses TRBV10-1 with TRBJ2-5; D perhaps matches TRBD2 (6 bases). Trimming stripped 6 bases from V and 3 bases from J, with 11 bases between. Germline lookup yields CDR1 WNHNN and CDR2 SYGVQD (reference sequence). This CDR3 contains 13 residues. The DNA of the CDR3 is TGCGCCAGCAGGGCTAGCGCGAAAGAGACCCAGTACTTC. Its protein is CASRASAKETQYF.

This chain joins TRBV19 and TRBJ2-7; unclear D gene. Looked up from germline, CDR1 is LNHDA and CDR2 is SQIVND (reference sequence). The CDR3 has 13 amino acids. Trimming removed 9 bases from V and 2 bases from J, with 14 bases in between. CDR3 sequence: CASAFRGAYEQYF. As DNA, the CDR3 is TGTGCCAGCGCATTCCGAGGCGCCTACGAGCAGTACTTC.

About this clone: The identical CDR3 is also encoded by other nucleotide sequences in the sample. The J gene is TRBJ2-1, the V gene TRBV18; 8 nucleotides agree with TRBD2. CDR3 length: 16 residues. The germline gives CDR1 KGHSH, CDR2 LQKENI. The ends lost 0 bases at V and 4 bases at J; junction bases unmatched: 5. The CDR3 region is CASSPPTGGLYNEQFF. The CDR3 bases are TGTGCCAGCTCACCACCCACGGGGGGGCTTTACAATGAGCAGTTCTTC.

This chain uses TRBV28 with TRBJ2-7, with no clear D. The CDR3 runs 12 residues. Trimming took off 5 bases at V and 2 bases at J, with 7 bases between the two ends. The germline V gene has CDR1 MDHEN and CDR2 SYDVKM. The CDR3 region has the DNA TGTGCCAGCAGTACCACACCCTACGAGCAGTACTTC. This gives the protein CASSTTPYEQYF.

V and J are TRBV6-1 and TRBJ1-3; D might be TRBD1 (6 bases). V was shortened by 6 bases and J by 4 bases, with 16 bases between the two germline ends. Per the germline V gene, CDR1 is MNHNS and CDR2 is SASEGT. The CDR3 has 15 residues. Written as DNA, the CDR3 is TGTGCCAGCAGAGACACAGGGTCTTACGGAAACACCATATATTTT. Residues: CASRDTGSYGNTIYF.

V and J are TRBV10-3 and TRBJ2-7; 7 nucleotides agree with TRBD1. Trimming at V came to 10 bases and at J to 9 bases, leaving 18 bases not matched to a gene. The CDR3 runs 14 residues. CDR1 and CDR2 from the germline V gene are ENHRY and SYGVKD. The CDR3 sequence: CATTQTGVGYVQYF. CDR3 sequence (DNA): TGTGCCACCACACAAACAGGGGTGGGGTATGTGCAGTACTTC.

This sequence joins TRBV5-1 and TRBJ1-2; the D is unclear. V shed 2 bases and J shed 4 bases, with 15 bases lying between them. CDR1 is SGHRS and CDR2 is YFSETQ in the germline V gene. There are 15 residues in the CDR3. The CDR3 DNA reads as TGCGCCAGCAGCTTAGGGAGCGTGGAAGGCTATGGCTACACCTTC. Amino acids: CASSLGSVEGYGYTF.

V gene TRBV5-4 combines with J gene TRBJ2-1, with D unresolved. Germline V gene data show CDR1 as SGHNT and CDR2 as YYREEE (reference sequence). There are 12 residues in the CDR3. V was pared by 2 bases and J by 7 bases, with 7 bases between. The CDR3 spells CASSLWGNEQFF. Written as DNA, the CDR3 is TGTGCCAGCAGCTTATGGGGTAATGAGCAGTTCTTC.

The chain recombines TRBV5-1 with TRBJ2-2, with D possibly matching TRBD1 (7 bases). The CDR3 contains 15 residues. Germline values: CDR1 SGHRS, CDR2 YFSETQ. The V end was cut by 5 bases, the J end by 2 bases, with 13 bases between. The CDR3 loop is CASRGGTANTGELFF. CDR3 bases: TGCGCCAGCAGAGGAGGGACAGCCAACACCGGGGAGCTGTTTTTT.

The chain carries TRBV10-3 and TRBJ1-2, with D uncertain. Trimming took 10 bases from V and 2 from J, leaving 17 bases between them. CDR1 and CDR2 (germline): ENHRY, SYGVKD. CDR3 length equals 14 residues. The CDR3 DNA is TGTGCCACCACCTGGGGTTTTTCCAACTATGGCTACACCTTC. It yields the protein CATTWGFSNYGYTF.

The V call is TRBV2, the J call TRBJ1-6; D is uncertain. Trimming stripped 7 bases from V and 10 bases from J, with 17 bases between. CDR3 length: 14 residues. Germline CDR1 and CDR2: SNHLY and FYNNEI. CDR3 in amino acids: CASTMDGRGSPLHF. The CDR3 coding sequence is TGTGCCAGCACCATGGACGGCCGAGGATCACCCCTCCACTTT.

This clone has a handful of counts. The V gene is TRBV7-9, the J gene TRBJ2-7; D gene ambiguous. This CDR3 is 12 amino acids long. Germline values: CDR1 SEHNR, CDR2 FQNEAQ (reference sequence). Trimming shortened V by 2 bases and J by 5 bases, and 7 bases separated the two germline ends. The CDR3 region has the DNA TGTGCCAGCAGCTTAATAAACCACGAGCAGTACTTC. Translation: CASSLINHEQYF. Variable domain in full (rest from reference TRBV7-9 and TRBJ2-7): DTGVSQNPRHKITKRGQNVTFRCDPISEHNRLYWYRQTLGQGPEFLTYFQNEAQLEKSRLLSDRFSAERPKGSFSTLEIQRTEQGDSAMYLCASSLINHEQYFGPGTRLTVT.

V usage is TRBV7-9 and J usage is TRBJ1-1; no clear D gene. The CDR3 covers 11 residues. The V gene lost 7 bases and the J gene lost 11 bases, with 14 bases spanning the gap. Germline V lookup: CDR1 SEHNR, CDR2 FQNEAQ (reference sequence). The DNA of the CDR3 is TGTGCCAGCAATGCCTCGGTCGAGGCTTTCTTT. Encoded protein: CASNASVEAFF.

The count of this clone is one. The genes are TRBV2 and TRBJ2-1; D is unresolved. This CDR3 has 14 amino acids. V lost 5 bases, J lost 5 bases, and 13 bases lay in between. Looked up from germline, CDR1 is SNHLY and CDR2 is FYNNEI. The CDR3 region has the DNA TGTGCCAGCAGTCCGGGCCCCACCAACAATGAGCAGTTCTTC. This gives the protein CASSPGPTNNEQFF.

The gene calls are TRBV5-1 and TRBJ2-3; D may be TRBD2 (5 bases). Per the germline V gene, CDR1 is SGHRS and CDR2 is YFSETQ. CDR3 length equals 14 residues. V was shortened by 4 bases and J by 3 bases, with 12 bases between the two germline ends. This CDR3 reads CASSEGALTDTQYF. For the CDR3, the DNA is TGCGCCAGCAGCGAGGGAGCTCTGACAGATACGCAGTATTTT.